Sequencing of this TCR beta chain was carried out in a study of T-cell reconstitution after alpha-beta-depleted transplantation in children. Germline V gene sequence: CDR1 DFQATT, CDR2 SNEGSKA (reference sequence). CDR3 size: 17 residues. As for this clonotype: Mismatch with germline at one junction end may stem from a read error.

The authors prepared the TCRbeta library with unique molecular identifiers. One entry per CDR3 protein, called by TCRdb with MiXCR from the PCR reads. Altogether fewer than 700,000 distinct CDR3 sequences are present, more than 20% being singletons, with the ten largest covering 12% to 15%. The gene calls are TRBV20-1 and TRBJ2-3, with 15 bases matching TRBD2. This clonotype was sampled from a boy less than two years old who had a stem cell transplant for acute myeloid leukemia, so the T cells may come from the graft donor. This sample comprised PBMCs, mostly from graft donor cells, obtained 360 days after TCRalphabeta/CD19-depleted stem cell transplant. The CDR3 DNA reads as TGCTGTGCTAGGGGACTAGCGGGGGGATCTAGCACAGATACGCAGTATTTT. Translated: CCARGLAGGSSTDTQYF.